The rows below give T cell receptor beta chains drawn from one sample of a study of metastatic and nonmetastatic thyroid tumors. TCRdb called clones again from the PCR reads with MiXCR. In the table there are about 16,000 clones, 20% to 30% of which are singletons. Sequenced material: blood. The receptors were gathered from a male donor with papillary thyroid cancer or a benign thyroid nodule (not recorded which). Some clones in this sample may be carry-over from other donors' samples. Both conserved end residues are part of each CDR3. A D gene is named only where the DNA matches it firmly. Clone size appears in some rows only: once, few, many, or a class for an expanded clone.

TRBJ2-1	TRBD2	15	TRBV6-4	medium-sized	TGTGCCAGCAGTGACGGGGCTAGCGGGATCAATGAGCAGTTCTTC	CASSDGASGINEQFF
TRBJ2-3	TRBD2	15	TRBV11-2	-	TGTGCCAGCAGCTACGGACTAGGACGCACAGATACGCAGTATTTT	CASSYGLGRTDTQYF
TRBJ1-4	TRBD1	15	TRBV28	many	TGTGCCAGCAGTTTGGGACAGGGGGCTAATGAAAAACTGTTTTTT	CASSLGQGANEKLFF
TRBJ2-2	-	15	TRBV10-1	many	TGCGCCAGCAGTGGGGGGGTTTGGAGCACCGGGGAGCTGTTTTTT	CASSGGVWSTGELFF
TRBJ2-2	-	13	TRBV11-3	medium-sized	TGTGCCAGTACAGGGCCGAACACCGGGGAGCTGTTTTTT	CASTGPNTGELFF
TRBJ1-1	TRBD1	16	TRBV20-1	medium-sized	TGCAGTGCTAGAGATCGGGACAGGGGGTTTGGTTTTCAAGCTTTCTTT	CSARDRDRGFGFQAFF
TRBJ2-2	-	15	TRBV7-3	-	TGTGCCAGCAGCTTAATGAGTACCCCCCCCGGGGAGCTGTTTTTT	CASSLMSTPPGELFF
TRBJ1-2	-	12	TRBV20-1	few	TGCAGTGCCCAAGACCCTAACTATGGCTACACCTTC	CSAQDPNYGYTF
TRBJ2-7	-	13	TRBV6-1	medium-sized	TGTGCCAGCTTTAGGGAAACCGCCTACGAGCAGTACTTC	CASFRETAYEQYF
TRBJ2-1	TRBD2	15	TRBV7-6	-	TGTGCCAGCAGCTTAGAGGCGGGAGGGAGGAATGAGCAGTTCTTC	CASSLEAGGRNEQFF
TRBJ2-7	TRBD2	14	TRBV5-1	once	TGCGCCAGCGGACCTTTAGCGGGAGGGGGCGAGCAGTACTTC	CASGPLAGGGEQYF
TRBJ2-1	-	20	TRBV7-9	-	TGTGCCAGCAGCACACGACCCATGGCAGGGCCCTACAGTGGGGACAATGAGCAGTTCTTC	CASSTRPMAGPYSGDNEQFF
TRBJ2-1	-	15	TRBV5-6	-	TGTGCCAGCAGCCGCAAACTCATCTCCTACAATGATCAGTTCTTC	CASSRKLISYNDQFF
TRBJ2-5	-	13	TRBV24-1	few	TGTGCCACCAGTGATGGGTTCCAAGAGACCCAGTACTTC	CATSDGFQETQYF
TRBJ2-2	-	15	TRBV12-3/TRBV12-4	few	TGTGCCAGCAGCCCCCCCGTCTCTCGACCCGGGGAGCTTTTTTTT	CASSPPVSRPGELFF
TRBJ2-2	TRBD2	15	TRBV12-3/TRBV12-4	many	TGTGCCAGCACCACGGGACTAGCGGACACCGGGGAGCTGTTTTTT	CASTTGLADTGELFF
TRBJ2-1	-	11	TRBV6-1	-	TGTGCCAGCAGTGAGAAGACAGTCCAGTTCTTC	CASSEKTVQFF
TRBJ2-2	-	15	TRBV15	few	TGTGCCACCAGCAGAGTAGTAAGGGGACCCGGGGAGCTGTTTTTT	CATSRVVRGPGELFF
TRBJ2-3	TRBD1	14	TRBV12-3/TRBV12-4	many	TGTGCCAGCAGTCGAGGGACAGGCGCAGATACGCAGTATTTT	CASSRGTGADTQYF
TRBJ2-7	TRBD2	13	TRBV20-1	-	TGCAGTGCTCATGGGGGACTAGTGGGCGAGCAGTACTTC	CSAHGGLVGEQYF
TRBJ2-6	-	14	TRBV20-1	-	TGCAGTGCAAAGCGTGGAGGGGGGGCCAACGTCCTGACTTTC	CSAKRGGGANVLTF
TRBJ2-1	-	14	TRBV11-2	-	TGTGCCAGCAGCTTCAGAGGGAACTACAATGAGCAGTTCTTC	CASSFRGNYNEQFF
TRBJ2-7	TRBD2	16	TRBV5-1	-	TGCGCCAGCAGCATCGAAGGACTAGCGGGAGCTAGGGAGCAGTACTTC	CASSIEGLAGAREQYF
TRBJ1-1	TRBD1	12	TRBV20-1	medium-sized	TGCAGTGCTAGGACAGGGGACACTGAAGCTTTCTTT	CSARTGDTEAFF
TRBJ1-3	-	13	TRBV30	many	TGTGCCTGGATCAGGAGCTCTGGAAACACCATATATTTT	CAWIRSSGNTIYF
TRBJ2-7	-	15	TRBV6-2/TRBV6-3	few	TGTGCCAGCAGTTACCCCCGAGTGCGAGTATACGAGCAGTACTTC	CASSYPRVRVYEQYF
TRBJ1-2	-	14	TRBV2	many	TGTGCCAGCAGGGGGGAAATGGGTAACTATGGCTACACCTTC	CASRGEMGNYGYTF
TRBJ2-1	-	15	TRBV11-1	medium-sized	TGTGCCAGCAGCTCAGGACTCGTCGGCCCCAATGAGCAGTTCTTC	CASSSGLVGPNEQFF
TRBJ1-1	TRBD1	14	TRBV19	medium-sized	TGTGCCAGTAGTACGGACAGGGCGGATACTGAAGCTTTCTTT	CASSTDRADTEAFF
TRBJ2-2	-	15	TRBV18	many	TGTGCCAGCTCACCAGGGGTCGGGAACACCGGGGAGCTGTTTTTT	CASSPGVGNTGELFF
TRBJ1-6	-	15	TRBV5-1	medium-sized	TGCGCCAGCAGCTTGGCCCCCAATGGTGATTCACCCCTCCACTTT	CASSLAPNGDSPLHF
TRBJ2-3	TRBD1	16	TRBV11-1	-	TGTGCCAGCAGCTTAGCGGACAGGGTTGGCACAGATACGCAGTATTTT	CASSLADRVGTDTQYF
TRBJ2-1	-	11	TRBV2	many	TGTGCCAGCAGGCTAGCGCCAGGGCAGTTCTTC	CASRLAPGQFF
TRBJ1-5	-	13	TRBV2	many	TGTGCCAGCAGTGAAGATGGCAATCAGCCCCAGCATTTT	CASSEDGNQPQHF
TRBJ1-1	-	15	TRBV4-2	many	TGTGCCAGCAGCCAAGATTTGGGCAGGGGCGGGGAAGCTTTCTTT	CASSQDLGRGGEAFF